One sample yielded the 30 T cell receptor beta chains listed below, sequenced in a study of blood T cell repertoires in COVID-19 (dated by TCRdb to about 2020). The method was the immunoSEQ multiplex PCR assay. TCRdb limited this immuneACCESS table to in-frame rearrangements with V and J called. A share of clones is missing; checked studies link under half to unresolved V genes, and the rest is unexplained. This sample has fewer than 300,000 clones in its table, and around 90% of those were observed once. The ten largest clonotypes hold approximately 2.4% of the sample. The sequenced sample was PBMCs or T cells enriched from blood (not recorded which). These receptors came from a woman between 40 and 55 years old with acute COVID-19.

The chain joins TRBV5-6 to TRBJ2-7; D is perhaps TRBD1 (6 bases). The CDR3 extends over 17 amino acids. V shed 1 base and J shed 0 bases, with 17 bases lying between them. The V gene's germline CDR1 is SGHDT and CDR2 YYEEEE. The CDR3 DNA reads as TGTGCCAGCAGCTTGAGGTCATCGGGACATAGCTCCTACGAGCAGTACTTC. Protein product: CASSLRSSGHSSYEQYF.

On this clone itself: The sample has other DNA sequences that encode this CDR3 too. The chain employs TRBV18 and TRBJ2-5; no definite D call. The CDR3 is 13 residues long. Trimming pared 6 bases from V and 3 bases from J, leaving 11 bases between. From germline, CDR1 is KGHSH and CDR2 LQKENI. CDR3 in DNA: TGTGCCAGCTCCCCGGGTCTTGAAGAGACCCAGTACTTC. Translating it yields CASSPGLEETQYF.

This chain links TRBV11-2 with TRBJ2-1; TRBD2 agrees at 9 bases. CDR3 length: 17 residues. Germline V lookup: CDR1 SGHAT, CDR2 FQNNGV. Germline trimming cut 1 base from V and 9 bases from J; bases unmatched to any gene: 13. For the CDR3, the DNA is TGTGCCAGCAGCTTAGGTTCGGGCGGGGGGGCCCGTGGTGAGCAGTTCTTC. It codes for CASSLGSGGGARGEQFF.

V usage is TRBV6-5 and J usage is TRBJ2-7; perhaps TRBD2 as D (6 bases). The germline V gene encodes CDR1 MNHEY and CDR2 SVGAGI. Trimming left V 6 bases short and J 0 bases short, with 12 bases between. This CDR3 region has 14 residues. The CDR3: CASSQGGTSYEQYF. The CDR3, as DNA: TGTGCCAGCAGCCAGGGCGGGACCTCCTACGAGCAGTACTTC.

J is TRBJ1-5 and V is TRBV2; D remains unclear. Germline assignment: CDR1 SNHLY and CDR2 FYNNEI. Trimming took 1 base from V and 2 from J, leaving 9 bases between them. The CDR3 spans 15 residues. The CDR3 loop reads CASSEGGFGNQPQHF. The CDR3 DNA sequence: TGTGCCAGCAGTGAAGGAGGCTTTGGCAATCAGCCCCAGCATTTT.

V gene TRBV30 combines with J gene TRBJ2-1, with 11 bases that match TRBD2. Germline-derived CDR1 and CDR2 are GTSNPN and SVGIG (reference sequence). The CDR3 sequence is 15 residues long. V trimming: 2 bases; J trimming: 12 bases; junction bases outside the gene matches: 12. Here the CDR3 reads CAWSPGTSGVGGQFF. The DNA for the CDR3 is TGTGCCTGGAGTCCCGGGACTAGCGGCGTTGGGGGGCAGTTCTTC.

This clone was picked up one time. This chain joins TRBV7-9 and TRBJ1-2; 10 bases fit TRBD1. CDR1 SEHNR and CDR2 FQNEAQ come from the germline V gene (reference sequence). The CDR3 spans 16 residues. V lost 5 bases, J lost 2 bases, and 8 bases stayed unmatched. The CDR3 DNA follows: TGTGCCAGCAGCCCCCTGGACAGGGGGAAAAACTATGGCTACACCTTC. It specifies CASSPLDRGKNYGYTF.

This chain links TRBV15 with TRBJ1-1, with D unresolved. The CDR3 runs to 15 residues. CDR1 is LNHNV, CDR2 YYDKDF, per germline (reference sequence). V gave up 0 bases and J gave up 5 bases, with 13 bases separating them. CDR3 DNA sequence: TGTGCCACCAGCAGAGATCCCGGCAGGTCAACTGAAGCTTTCTTT. Translation gives CATSRDPGRSTEAFF.

The rearrangement uses TRBV12-3 or TRBV12-4 and TRBJ1-2; a possible D gene is TRBD1 (5 bases). The CDR3 has 13 amino acids. V was pared by 2 bases and J by 3 bases, with 7 bases between. CDR3 in amino acids: CASSLRQYYGYTF. The CDR3 bases are TGTGCCAGCAGTTTACGACAGTACTATGGCTACACCTTC.

This chain connects TRBV7-6 to TRBJ2-7; 10 bases agree with TRBD2. CDR1 SGHVS and CDR2 FNYEAQ come from the germline V gene. Trimming removed 6 bases from V and 0 bases from J; junction bases left unmatched: 5. The CDR3 is 15 residues long. CDR3 nucleotides: TGTGCCAGCAGTAGGACTAGCGGAGCCTCCTACGAGCAGTACTTC. This encodes CASSRTSGASYEQYF.

In this sample, this clone turned up once. The chain joins TRBV5-1 to TRBJ2-3; TRBD2 aligns across 9 bases. Trimming at V came to 0 bases and at J to 3 bases, leaving 8 bases not matched to a gene. The germline CDR1 and CDR2 sequences are SGHRS and YFSETQ. The CDR3 extends over 17 amino acids. DNA for the CDR3: TGCGCCAGCAGCTTGGATCCCCTAGCGGGGTTAACAGATACGCAGTATTTT. The encoded protein is CASSLDPLAGLTDTQYF.

The J gene is TRBJ1-4, the V gene TRBV30, with 9 positions matching TRBD1. CDR1 GTSNPN and CDR2 SVGIG come from the germline V gene (reference sequence). The CDR3 length is 14 residues. V lost 5 bases, J lost 8 bases, and 9 bases stayed unmatched. The CDR3 here is CAWAKDRGYEKLFF. The CDR3 DNA reads TGTGCCTGGGCCAAGGACAGGGGATACGAAAAACTGTTTTTT.

The rearrangement joins TRBV15 to TRBJ1-1; TRBD1 agrees at 8 bases. The CDR3 loop spans 12 amino acids. The germline V gene encodes CDR1 LNHNV and CDR2 YYDKDF (reference sequence). V trimming: 5 bases; J trimming: 8 bases; junction bases outside the gene matches: 4. The DNA of the CDR3 is TGTGCCACCAGCCCCCGGACAGGGGAAGCTTTCTTT. Its protein is CATSPRTGEAFF.

V and J are TRBV7-2 and TRBJ2-5, with 10 bases fitting TRBD1. The germline gives CDR1 SGHTA, CDR2 FQGNSA. After removal of 5 bases from V and 4 bases from J, the junction contained 4 bases not matched to a gene. The CDR3 spans 14 residues. CDR3 sequence reads: CASSPGQGGETQYF. In DNA, the CDR3 is TGTGCCAGCAGCCCAGGACAGGGGGGAGAGACCCAGTACTTC.

The chain joins TRBV19 to TRBJ2-1, with 7 bases matching TRBD2. In germline, CDR1 is LNHDA, CDR2 SQIVND (reference sequence). Unmatched junction bases numbered 4, after V lost 3 bases and J lost 2 bases. This CDR3 has 15 amino acids. The CDR3 DNA follows: TGTGCCAGTAGTATGCGGGAGAGACCCTACAATGAGCAGTTCTTC. Encoded protein: CASSMRERPYNEQFF.

This clone showed up just once. The gene calls are TRBV15 and TRBJ1-1; TRBD1 is a possible D gene (6 bases). CDR1 is LNHNV and CDR2 is YYDKDF in the germline V gene (reference sequence). Deletions cut 5 bases from V and 4 bases from J, with 14 bases between. This CDR3 region has 14 residues. In nucleotides, the CDR3 is TGTGCCACCAGCGGTAGACAGGATACCACTGAAGCTTTCTTT. As protein: CATSGRQDTTEAFF.

This sequence joins TRBV6-5 and TRBJ2-5; 9 nucleotides match TRBD2. The CDR3 has 16 amino acids. The V segment lost 4 bases and the J segment 4 bases; nucleotides outside the gene matches: 10. From germline, CDR1 is MNHEY and CDR2 SVGAGI. CDR3 protein: CASSSRLAVIPETQYF. As DNA, the CDR3 is TGTGCCAGCAGTTCAAGACTAGCGGTCATACCAGAGACCCAGTACTTC.

This clone was picked up one time. Here the CDR3 reads CASSHVQGARSAGGYTF. The DNA of the CDR3 is TGCGCCAGCAGCCATGTTCAGGGGGCGAGATCAGCCGGTGGCTACACCTTC. The chain recombines TRBV4-3 with TRBJ1-2; TRBD1 matches at 8 bases. Germline loops: CDR1 LGHNA, CDR2 YSLEER. The CDR3 has 17 residues. After removal of 3 bases from V and 7 bases from J, the junction contained 16 bases not matched to a gene.

The CDR3 here is CASSLRVDEQYF. The CDR3 DNA follows: TGTGCCAGCAGCTTACGGGTTGACGAGCAGTACTTC. The rearrangement joins TRBV7-2 to TRBJ2-7; D unclear. The V and J ends lost 2 bases and 5 bases respectively, with 7 bases between them. Germline V gene data show CDR1 as SGHTA and CDR2 as FQGNSA. CDR3 size: 12 residues.

The rearrangement links TRBV11-2 to TRBJ2-5; D is perhaps TRBD2 (6 bases). CDR1 and CDR2 (germline): SGHAT, FQNNGV. CDR3 size: 16 residues. V was trimmed by 0 bases and J by 5 bases, leaving 16 bases between them. The CDR3 DNA follows: TGTGCCAGCAGCTTAGATCGTCGGCGGGACGGGGAGACCCAGTACTTC. Its protein product is CASSLDRRRDGETQYF.

The rearrangement uses TRBV19 and TRBJ2-2; D not certain. The CDR3 is made up of 15 amino acids. V was trimmed by 3 bases and J by 5 bases, leaving 13 bases between them. The germline gives CDR1 LNHDA, CDR2 SQIVND (reference sequence). CDR3: CASSIGTVWTGELFF. The DNA of the CDR3 is TGTGCCAGTAGTATTGGTACAGTGTGGACCGGGGAGCTGTTTTTT.

This chain connects TRBV2 to TRBJ2-3, with D possibly TRBD2 on 6 matching bases. Looked up from germline, CDR1 is SNHLY and CDR2 is FYNNEI. The V and J ends lost 11 bases and 1 base respectively, with 7 bases between them. The CDR3 loop spans 11 amino acids. The DNA for the CDR3 is TGTGCCTCGGGGGGCACAGATACGCAGTATTTT. Amino acid sequence: CASGGTDTQYF.

The chain combines TRBV18 with TRBJ1-6; TRBD1 might be the D (5 bases). Germline-derived CDR1 and CDR2 are KGHSH and LQKENI. This CDR3 contains 13 residues. Trimming cost V 5 bases and J 10 bases, with 12 bases left between them. The CDR3 spells CASSVGLASPLHF. The DNA of the CDR3 is TGTGCCAGCTCAGTGGGACTTGCCTCACCCCTCCACTTT.

The V gene is TRBV5-1, the J gene TRBJ2-1; 9 positions match TRBD1. The CDR3 runs 15 residues. From germline, CDR1 is SGHRS and CDR2 YFSETQ. Germline trimming cut 6 bases from V and 1 base from J; bases unmatched to any gene: 5. CDR3 sequence: CASTVDRGSYNEQFF. The CDR3 DNA is TGCGCCAGCACTGTTGACAGGGGGTCCTACAATGAGCAGTTCTTC.

This chain uses TRBV4-1 with TRBJ1-5; 7 nucleotides align to TRBD1. Germline CDR1 is MGHRA and CDR2 is YSYEKL. Trimming removed 3 bases from V and 2 bases from J; junction bases left unmatched: 1. This CDR3 comprises 14 residues. In nucleotides, the CDR3 is TGCGCCAGCAGCCACGGACAGGGCAATCAGCCCCAGCATTTT. This codes for CASSHGQGNQPQHF.

V gene TRBV7-2 combines with J gene TRBJ1-2; D uncertain. The germline gives CDR1 SGHTA, CDR2 FQGNSA. V lost 4 bases and J lost 7, with 16 bases in between. CDR3 length: 14 amino acids. DNA of the CDR3: TGTGCCAGCAGCTCGGAGGGATTTTTAGGTGGCTACACCTTC. Encoded protein: CASSSEGFLGGYTF.

The chain has TRBV3-1 (or the pseudogene TRBV3-2) and TRBJ1-4; TRBD1 matches at 7 bases. The junction had 3 bases not matched to a gene; V was cut back by 1 base and J by 1 base. CDR3 length equals 16 residues. From germline, CDR1 is LGHDT and CDR2 YNNKEL (reference sequence). CDR3 amino acids: CASSQARGLTNEKLFF. The CDR3 coding sequence is TGTGCCAGCAGCCAAGCCAGGGGGTTAACTAATGAAAAACTGTTTTTT.

V usage is TRBV4-1 and J usage is TRBJ2-1; 9 nucleotides match TRBD2. Germline loops: CDR1 MGHRA, CDR2 YSYEKL. J gave up 7 bases and V 3 bases, and 13 bases lay outside the gene matches. CDR3 size: 17 residues. The CDR3 is CASSHLSFAGGPNEQFF. CDR3 coding DNA: TGCGCCAGCAGCCACCTGTCCTTTGCGGGGGGGCCAAATGAGCAGTTCTTC.

This clone was seen only once. The gene calls are TRBV2 and TRBJ2-1, with D possibly TRBD2 on 5 matching bases. This CDR3 is built from 14 residues. V gave up 7 bases and J gave up 8 bases, with 18 bases separating them. CDR1 is SNHLY and CDR2 is FYNNEI in the germline V gene. This chain's CDR3 is CASKPGGSRYEQFF. CDR3 DNA: TGTGCCAGCAAACCAGGAGGATCTAGGTATGAGCAGTTCTTC.

This sequence joins TRBV6-5 and TRBJ2-7, with D possibly matching TRBD1 (5 bases). V was clipped by 3 bases and J by 1 base, with 7 bases between them. Looked up from germline, CDR1 is MNHEY and CDR2 is SVGAGI. This CDR3 has 13 residues. CDR3 in DNA: TGTGCCAGCAGTTATCACAGGTCCTACGAGCAGTACTTC. Translating gives CASSYHRSYEQYF.